Each of the 26 T cell receptor beta chains below was sequenced from the same sample in a study of technical replicates of blood from a few donors. Assay: immunoSEQ multiplex PCR; the TCRdb copy retains only in-frame clones and omits some. The profile shows fewer than 95,000 clones, 90% to 95% of them singletons. The specimen was T cells isolated from PBMCs. Receptor source: a human donor in good health.

The V and J genes are TRBV5-4 and TRBJ2-7; TRBD2 matches at 11 bases. This CDR3 region has 17 residues. V gave up 1 base and J gave up 2 bases; unmatched junction bases: 8. Germline values: CDR1 SGHNT, CDR2 YYREEE (reference sequence). The CDR3 coding sequence is TGTGCCAGCAGCTTGAAACTAGCGGGAGATCGGACCTACGAGCAGTACTTC. Translated: CASSLKLAGDRTYEQYF.

This rearrangement joins TRBV4-1 to TRBJ2-7; a possible D gene is TRBD1 (6 bases). Germline values: CDR1 MGHRA, CDR2 YSYEKL. The CDR3 consists of 16 residues. V was cut by 0 bases and J by 6 bases, with 18 bases left in between. The CDR3 coding sequence is TGCGCCAGCAGCCAAGAGGTTGGGGCTGGGACATCCGAGCAGTACTTC. Translating it yields CASSQEVGAGTSEQYF.

V usage is TRBV29-1 and J usage is TRBJ2-3; 7 bases match TRBD2. Germline V gene data show CDR1 as SQVTM and CDR2 as ANQGSEA. Unmatched junction bases numbered 8, after V lost 8 bases and J lost 0 bases. CDR3 size: 14 residues. The CDR3 spells CSLSSGPSTDTQYF. In nucleotides, the CDR3 is TGCAGCCTAAGTAGCGGGCCTAGCACAGATACGCAGTATTTT.

This chain joins TRBV7-3 and TRBJ2-3, with D possibly matching TRBD2 (7 bases). Germline V gives CDR1 SGHTA, CDR2 FQGTGA. Trimming left V 7 bases short and J 2 bases short, with 19 bases between. CDR3 length: 16 amino acids. The CDR3 loop is CASTQGAGANTDTQYF. The CDR3 DNA reads TGTGCCAGCACCCAAGGGGCGGGGGCCAACACAGATACGCAGTATTTT.

The genes are TRBV7-9 and TRBJ2-1, with a tentative D call TRBD2 (7 bases). The V gene's germline CDR1 is SEHNR and CDR2 FQNEAQ (reference sequence). Trimming stripped 5 bases from V and 0 bases from J, with 17 bases between. The CDR3 is 17 amino acids. In nucleotides, the CDR3 is TGTGCCAGCAGCCAAAACAGGGAGGGATTCTCCTACAATGAGCAGTTCTTC. Translating it yields CASSQNREGFSYNEQFF.

The genes are TRBV30 and TRBJ1-1, with unresolved D. The V end lost 0 bases, the J end lost 5 bases, and 10 bases lay between the germline ends. Germline V CDR1 and CDR2: GTSNPN, SVGIG (reference sequence). There are 13 residues in the CDR3. DNA of the CDR3: TGTGCCTGGAGTGTGGGAGGGATGACTGAAGCTTTCTTT. Translation gives CAWSVGGMTEAFF.

This clone was found once. CDR3 loop: CAISDQSGGGGPEAFF. The CDR3 DNA follows: TGTGCCATCAGTGATCAGTCGGGGGGTGGGGGCCCTGAAGCTTTCTTT. The chain uses TRBV10-3 and TRBJ1-1, with a weak D call TRBD1 (6 bases). The CDR3 is 16 amino acids. V was trimmed by 3 bases and J by 6 bases, leaving 20 bases between them. Germline V CDR1 and CDR2: ENHRY, SYGVKD.

V usage is TRBV7-8 and J usage is TRBJ2-1; 14 bases are shared with TRBD2. Germline trimming cut 4 bases from V and 2 bases from J; bases unmatched to any gene: 7. The V gene's germline CDR1 is SGHVS and CDR2 FQNEAQ. This CDR3 comprises 18 residues. The CDR3 region has the DNA TGTGCCAGCAGCTCAAGGACTAGCGGGGGGATTACCTACAATGAGCAGTTCTTC. It translates to CASSSRTSGGITYNEQFF.

There are a few counts of this clone. The V and J genes are TRBV6-1 and TRBJ1-1; D unclear. The CDR3 covers 13 residues. Germline V gene data show CDR1 as MNHNS and CDR2 as SASEGT. V dropped 2 bases and J dropped 8 bases, with 12 bases sitting between them. CDR3 coding DNA: TGTGCCAGCAGTGAAATAATTTCGTTAGAAGCTTTCTTT. This encodes CASSEIISLEAFF.

This rearrangement joins TRBV4-2 to TRBJ1-1; no clear D gene. The germline CDR1 and CDR2 sequences are LGHNA and YNFKEQ. V was trimmed by 4 bases and J by 0 bases, leaving 21 bases between them. The CDR3 contains 18 residues. The CDR3 DNA reads as TGTGCCAGCAGCCCCGGCTCCGTGCGGAACCTTATGAACACTGAAGCTTTCTTT. Translation gives CASSPGSVRNLMNTEAFF.

This clone was counted a single time. The rearrangement links TRBV7-9 to TRBJ1-1; the D gene is possibly TRBD1 (5 bases). Germline loops: CDR1 SEHNR, CDR2 FQNEAQ (reference sequence). The CDR3 has 12 amino acids. The germline V and J ends were trimmed by 1 base and 6 bases, with 6 bases remaining between them. Written as DNA, the CDR3 is TGTGCCAGCAGCTTAGGGGGCTCTGAAGCTTTCTTT. Protein: CASSLGGSEAFF.

In nucleotides, the CDR3 is TGTGCCAGCATCACCGCACCGGGACTAGCGTATGAGACCCAGTACTTC. As protein: CASITAPGLAYETQYF. The V and J genes are TRBV6-4 and TRBJ2-5; 10 bases fit TRBD2. Germline CDR1 is MRHNA and CDR2 is SNTAGT. The CDR3 loop spans 16 amino acids. V was pared by 7 bases and J by 5 bases, with 13 bases of the junction left unmatched.

CDR3 nucleotides: TGTGCCAGCAGCAATAGGGCCAGGGTGGTTGGAAACACCATATATTTT. Translating it yields CASSNRARVVGNTIYF. The rearrangement uses TRBV7-9 and TRBJ1-3, with D perhaps matching TRBD1 (5 bases). The length of the CDR3 is 16 residues. Deletions cut 5 bases from V and 3 bases from J, with 17 bases between. The V gene's germline CDR1 is SEHNR and CDR2 FQNEAQ (reference sequence).

The J gene is TRBJ1-2, the V gene TRBV28; D might be TRBD1 (5 bases). The CDR3 has 12 residues. The germline V gene has CDR1 MDHEN and CDR2 SYDVKM. Trimming removed 8 bases from V and 8 bases from J, with 15 bases in between. CDR3 sequence reads: CASRGASGGYTF. CDR3 DNA sequence: TGTGCCAGCCGCGGGGCTTCGGGGGGCTACACCTTC.

This chain links TRBV4-1 with TRBJ2-5; 8 nucleotides match TRBD2. Germline V gives CDR1 MGHRA, CDR2 YSYEKL. J was trimmed by 2 bases and V by 4 bases; bases with no gene match: 12. The length of the CDR3 is 17 residues. CDR3 residues: CASSPIRSGGWQETQYF. The CDR3 DNA sequence: TGCGCCAGCAGCCCCATAAGATCGGGGGGGTGGCAAGAGACCCAGTACTTC.

The chain joins TRBV6-1 to TRBJ2-3, with 12 bases identical to TRBD2. Unmatched junction bases numbered 13, after V lost 0 bases and J lost 6 bases. CDR3 size: 19 residues. Germline V lookup: CDR1 MNHNS, CDR2 SASEGT. CDR3 loop: CASSEALLSSGRAEDTQYF. The DNA for the CDR3 is TGTGCCAGCAGTGAAGCGCTTCTCTCTAGCGGGAGGGCCGAGGATACGCAGTATTTT.

This rearrangement joins TRBV6-1 to TRBJ2-4; a possible D gene is TRBD2 (5 bases). Germline V gives CDR1 MNHNS, CDR2 SASEGT. This CDR3 has 11 residues. The V gene lost 6 bases and the J gene lost 11 bases, with 11 bases spanning the gap. The DNA of the CDR3 is TGTGCCAGCAGCGACTACGCGGTTCAGTACTTC. Residues: CASSDYAVQYF.

CDR3 residues: CASSYSTGSNEKLFF. The DNA of the CDR3 is TGTGCCAGCAGTTACTCGACAGGGTCGAATGAAAAACTGTTTTTT. The V and J genes are TRBV6-5 and TRBJ1-4; 7 positions agree with TRBD1. CDR1 is MNHEY and CDR2 is SVGAGI in the germline V gene. V gave up 0 bases and J gave up 5 bases; unmatched junction bases: 3. The CDR3 sequence is 15 residues long.

V and J are TRBV27 and TRBJ1-2, with D uncertain. V lost 4 bases and J 11 bases, leaving 14 bases between the germline ends. This CDR3 has 12 residues. Germline-derived CDR1 and CDR2 are MNHEY and SMNVEV (reference sequence). In nucleotides, the CDR3 is TGTGCCAGCAGTTCGCGACTGTCGGGGTACACCTTC. It specifies CASSSRLSGYTF.

The rearrangement joins TRBV9 to TRBJ2-7; TRBD2 is a possible D gene (6 bases). The CDR3 extends over 13 amino acids. Trimming took 0 bases from V and 3 from J, leaving 7 bases between them. Germline assignment: CDR1 SGDLS and CDR2 YYNGEE. CDR3 sequence: CASSVGRDYEQYF. In nucleotides, the CDR3 is TGTGCCAGCAGCGTAGGGCGGGACTACGAGCAGTACTTC.

V usage is TRBV9 and J usage is TRBJ1-6, with D perhaps matching TRBD1 (6 bases). Germline loops: CDR1 SGDLS, CDR2 YYNGEE. Trimming left V 3 bases short and J 6 bases short, with 10 bases between. The CDR3 sequence is 14 residues long. CDR3 sequence reads: CASSAGDRNSPLHF. The CDR3 coding sequence is TGTGCCAGCAGCGCAGGGGATCGTAATTCACCCCTCCACTTT.

The genes are TRBV10-3 and TRBJ2-3; 11 bases are shared with TRBD2. The CDR3 is 16 residues long. The germline V gene encodes CDR1 ENHRY and CDR2 SYGVKD. V lost 2 bases, J lost 2 bases, and 3 bases stayed unmatched. CDR3 bases: TGTGCCATCAGTGAGCAGACTAGCGGGGCCACAGATACGCAGTATTTT. This gives the protein CAISEQTSGATDTQYF.

This clone has a handful of counts. The chain links TRBV27 to TRBJ1-1; D is undetermined. With 2 bases removed from V and 1 base from J, the gap between germline ends came to 5 bases. The CDR3 contains 13 residues. Germline V gives CDR1 MNHEY, CDR2 SMNVEV (reference sequence). The CDR3 coding sequence is TGTGCCAGCAGTTTAAACAGGAACACTGAAGCTTTCTTT. Protein product: CASSLNRNTEAFF.

This clone was recorded only once. This chain joins TRBV4-2 and TRBJ2-7; TRBD1 matches at 7 bases. V trimming: 4 bases; J trimming: 1 base; junction bases outside the gene matches: 7. The CDR3 has 15 amino acids. Germline V gene data show CDR1 as LGHNA and CDR2 as YNFKEQ. The CDR3 nucleotides are TGTGCCAGCAGCCGATCCGGGACAGAGTCCTACGAGCAGTACTTC. Translating gives CASSRSGTESYEQYF.

J is TRBJ2-5 and V is TRBV27; tentatively, D is TRBD2 (6 bases). Trimming removed 3 bases at V and 2 bases at J, with 7 bases between. The CDR3 runs to 13 residues. The germline CDR1 and CDR2 sequences are MNHEY and SMNVEV (reference sequence). CDR3 sequence: CASSFGGQETQYF. CDR3 nucleotide sequence: TGTGCCAGCAGTTTTGGAGGGCAAGAGACCCAGTACTTC.

This chain uses TRBV2 with TRBJ1-2, with 8 bases lining up with TRBD1. J gave up 2 bases and V 6 bases, and 2 bases lay outside the gene matches. Germline values: CDR1 SNHLY, CDR2 FYNNEI. This CDR3 region has 13 residues. CDR3 DNA: TGTGCCAGCAGCCGGACAGGGAACTATGGCTACACCTTC. As protein: CASSRTGNYGYTF.